What follows are 11 T cell receptor beta chains derived from one specimen sequenced in a study of response to subunit inactivated influenza vaccine. TCRdb used MiXCR to reprocess the RT-PCR reads, holding one entry per CDR3 protein. The profile covers 650,000 to 800,000 distinct CDR3 sequences, with approximately 15% appearing a single time and around 6.5% taken by the ten largest. The material sequenced was PBMCs from blood, taken about 14 days before vaccination. These receptors originate from a man in his fifties who received an inactivated influenza vaccine.

In its sample, this clonotype was seen a few times. CDR3 sequence reads: CASSLAVNREQYF. The CDR3 region has the DNA TGCGCCAGCAGCTTGGCCGTGAACAGGGAGCAGTACTTC. The chain links TRBV5-1 to TRBJ2-7; D is possibly TRBD1 (5 bases). V dropped 0 bases and J dropped 7 bases, with 11 bases sitting between them. Germline CDR1 and CDR2: SGHRS and YFSETQ. The CDR3 spans 13 residues.

This sequence joins TRBV12-3 or TRBV12-4 and TRBJ2-3; D perhaps matches TRBD2 (5 bases). V was cut by 7 bases and J by 1 base, with 15 bases left in between. The CDR3 sequence is 15 residues long. In DNA form, the CDR3 reads TGTGCCAGCACCCGGGCGAGCGGAGGCACAGATACGCAGTATTTT. This codes for CASTRASGGTDTQYF.

This clonotype was recorded at least ten times. The rearrangement links TRBV14 to TRBJ1-2; 7 bases are a match to TRBD1. Germline V lookup: CDR1 SGHDN, CDR2 FVKESK. This CDR3 has 15 residues. The ends lost 0 bases at V and 5 bases at J; junction bases unmatched: 6. CDR3 DNA sequence: TGTGCCAGCAGCCAAGATTTGGGACAGCTATATGGCTACACCTTC. This encodes CASSQDLGQLYGYTF.

The rearrangement joins TRBV20-1 to TRBJ2-3; 14 positions match TRBD2. The CDR3 loop spans 17 amino acids. The trim removed 1 base at V and 1 base at J, leaving 4 bases unmatched. Germline-derived CDR1 and CDR2 are DFQATT and SNEGSKA (reference sequence). DNA for the CDR3: TGCAGTGCTAGAGGACTAGCGGGAGGGCTCGGCACAGATACGCAGTATTTT. Translated: CSARGLAGGLGTDTQYF.

The V and J genes are TRBV18 and TRBJ1-2, with TRBD1 matching 7 bases. CDR1 is KGHSH, CDR2 LQKENI, per germline. This CDR3 spans 15 amino acids. V dropped 3 bases and J dropped 5; count of bases not matched to a gene: 9. CDR3 nucleotide sequence: TGTGCCAGCTCACCGACCGGGACAGAGTCATATGGCTACACCTTC. It specifies CASSPTGTESYGYTF.

The chain has TRBV9 and TRBJ2-1; the match to TRBD2 covers 8 bases. The CDR3 covers 14 residues. The trim removed 4 bases at V and 8 bases at J, leaving 8 bases unmatched. CDR1 SGDLS and CDR2 YYNGEE come from the germline V gene. CDR3 DNA sequence: TGTGCCAGCAGCCCAAAGACTAGCGCAGATGAGCAGTTCTTC. Protein product: CASSPKTSADEQFF.

This clonotype was counted many times. CDR3 coding DNA: TGTGCCAGCAGCTTAGCGGGACTAGCGGGAGGCATTCAGTACTTC. Translated: CASSLAGLAGGIQYF. The V call is TRBV7-9, the J call TRBJ2-4; 15 positions match TRBD2. The CDR3 contains 15 residues. Germline trimming cut 0 bases from V and 9 bases from J; bases unmatched to any gene: 0. Germline V lookup: CDR1 SEHNR, CDR2 FQNEAQ (reference sequence).

V usage is TRBV5-6 and J usage is TRBJ2-4; 12 nucleotides align to TRBD2. The CDR3 length is 20 residues. V gave up 3 bases and J gave up 0 bases; unmatched junction bases: 13. Germline V gene sequence: CDR1 SGHDT, CDR2 YYEEEE. CDR3 in amino acids: CASSWNSASGRGLAKNIQYF. CDR3 DNA: TGTGCCAGCAGCTGGAATTCTGCTAGCGGGAGGGGATTAGCCAAAAACATTCAGTACTTC.

The genes are TRBV12-3 or TRBV12-4 and TRBJ2-3; D remains unclear. The CDR3 length is 12 residues. The ends were cut back, 7 bases at V and 4 bases at J, with 9 bases in the middle. The CDR3 nucleotides are TGTGCCAGCAACATGGGGTCAGATACGCAGTATTTT. Translated, it gives CASNMGSDTQYF.

This clonotype has only a few counts. The V call is TRBV28, the J call TRBJ2-1; a possible D gene is TRBD2 (6 bases). Germline CDR1 and CDR2: MDHEN and SYDVKM. The germline V and J ends were trimmed by 3 bases and 6 bases, with 12 bases remaining between them. The CDR3 has 14 amino acids. The CDR3 sequence: CASSLGRLPNEQFF. In nucleotides, the CDR3 is TGTGCCAGCAGTTTGGGGAGGCTGCCCAATGAGCAGTTCTTC.

This clonotype was observed a few times. The rearrangement uses TRBV5-6 and TRBJ2-5; no clear D gene. This CDR3 has 15 amino acids. From germline, CDR1 is SGHDT and CDR2 YYEEEE. The V and J ends lost 3 bases and 1 base respectively, with 13 bases between them. The CDR3, as DNA: TGTGCCAGCAGCTATGGCGGCTCGAGCCAAGAGACCCAGTACTTC. Its translation is CASSYGGSSQETQYF.